Each of the 8 T cell receptor beta chains below was sequenced from the same sample in a study of T-cell reconstitution after alpha-beta-depleted transplantation in children (dated by TCRdb to about 2016). Preparation of the library involved PCR. TCRdb lists the instrument as Illumina HiSeq 2500. TCR libraries were prepared with molecular barcoding, using unique molecular identifiers to normalize TCRbeta repertoire quantification. TCRdb reanalyzed the raw reads on its own, using fastp at Q25 for trimming and MiXCR for clone calling, and kept in-frame beta chains. For every CDR3 protein sequence, its rows merge into one entry that carries the most common genes and DNA. The sample has about 500,000 distinct CDR3 sequences on record, about an eighth of them singletons. Of the sample, approximately 14% falls within the top ten clones. The treatment or condition label on this specimen signifies: allogeneic hematopoietic cell transplantation with graft depleted of TCRalphabeta T cells and CD19 B cells.

The sample here was PBMCs, mostly from graft donor cells, taken 180 days after TCRalphabeta/CD19-depleted stem cell transplant. The receptors were gathered from a female patient aged 2 to 10 who had a stem cell transplant for aplastic anemia, so the T cells may come from the graft donor.

This clonotype occurred a few times. This sequence joins TRBV19 and TRBJ1-1; D is perhaps TRBD1 (5 bases). CDR1 and CDR2 from the germline V gene are LNHDA and SQIVND (reference sequence). V lost 5 bases and J lost 7, with 14 bases in between. The CDR3 consists of 13 residues. The CDR3 nucleotides are TGTGCCAGTAGTCGCCGGCAGGGTTTTGAAGCTTTCTTT. This encodes CASSRRQGFEAFF. Full variable domain (remainder filled in from reference TRBV19 and TRBJ1-1): DGGITQSPKYLFRKEGQNVTLSCEQNLNHDAMYWYRQDPGQGLRLIYYSQIVNDFQKGDIAEGYSVSREKKESFPLTVTSAQKNPTAFYLCASSRRQGFEAFFGQGTRLTVV.

This clonotype was detected many times. The chain recombines TRBV7-2 with TRBJ2-4, with 12 bases matching TRBD2. In germline, CDR1 is SGHTA, CDR2 FQGNSA. V lost 3 bases, J lost 4 bases, and 7 bases stayed unmatched. CDR3 length equals 17 residues. The CDR3 loop is CASSFSTSGSAKNIQYF. In nucleotides, the CDR3 is TGTGCCAGCAGCTTCTCGACTAGCGGGAGCGCTAAAAACATTCAGTACTTC.

This clonotype was counted a few times. CDR3 nucleotides: TGCGCCAGCAGTGAGACAGGTCCCTCCTACGAGCAGTACTTC. It is translated as CASSETGPSYEQYF. The chain combines TRBV10-2 with TRBJ2-7; D possibly corresponds to TRBD1 (5 bases). V lost 2 bases and J lost 0, with 8 bases in between. This CDR3 contains 14 residues. CDR1 is WSHSY and CDR2 is SAAADI in the germline V gene.

The chain uses TRBV20-1 and TRBJ2-1; possibly TRBD1 or TRBD2 for D (5 bases each). Germline values: CDR1 DFQATT, CDR2 SNEGSKA (reference sequence). V dropped 5 bases and J dropped 0 bases, with 20 bases sitting between them. This CDR3 has 17 amino acids. The CDR3, as DNA: TGCAGTGCTCCGGAACCCCGGGGCGAGAGCTCCTACAATGAGCAGTTCTTC. Translated: CSAPEPRGESSYNEQFF.

This clonotype was counted a few times. The chain has TRBV5-6 and TRBJ2-7, with D possibly being TRBD1 (6 bases). Trimming took off 4 bases at V and 1 base at J, with 18 bases between the two ends. There are 16 residues in the CDR3. Germline V CDR1 and CDR2: SGHDT, YYEEEE. The DNA for the CDR3 is TGTGCCAGCAGCACATACACAGGGACCTATTCCTACGAGCAGTACGTC. Encoded protein: CASSTYTGTYSYEQYV.

In this sample, this clonotype turned up many times. The rearrangement links TRBV6-5 to TRBJ2-3, with a possible D match to TRBD2 (7 bases). The length of the CDR3 is 14 residues. CDR1 and CDR2 (germline): MNHEY, SVGAGI. V was cut by 0 bases and J by 8 bases, with 12 bases left in between. The CDR3 spells CASSYSNREGTQYF. The CDR3 DNA reads TGTGCCAGCAGTTACTCGAACAGGGAGGGTACGCAGTATTTT.

This clonotype showed up just a few times. This chain connects TRBV7-2 to TRBJ2-3, with no clear D. Germline V gene data show CDR1 as SGHTA and CDR2 as FQGNSA. Trimming shortened V by 1 base and J by 2 bases, and 10 bases separated the two germline ends. CDR3 size: 15 residues. CDR3 amino acids: CASSLGPIPTDTQYF. The CDR3 nucleotides read TGTGCCAGCAGCTTAGGTCCCATACCCACAGATACGCAGTATTTT.

This clonotype was found many times. V and J are TRBV28 and TRBJ2-1; D unresolved. This CDR3 contains 14 residues. V dropped 3 bases and J dropped 6 bases, with 12 bases sitting between them. Germline V gene data show CDR1 as MDHEN and CDR2 as SYDVKM. The CDR3 region has the DNA TGTGCCAGCAGTTTCTGGTCCGGGTTCAATGAGCAGTTCTTC. Translated, it gives CASSFWSGFNEQFF.